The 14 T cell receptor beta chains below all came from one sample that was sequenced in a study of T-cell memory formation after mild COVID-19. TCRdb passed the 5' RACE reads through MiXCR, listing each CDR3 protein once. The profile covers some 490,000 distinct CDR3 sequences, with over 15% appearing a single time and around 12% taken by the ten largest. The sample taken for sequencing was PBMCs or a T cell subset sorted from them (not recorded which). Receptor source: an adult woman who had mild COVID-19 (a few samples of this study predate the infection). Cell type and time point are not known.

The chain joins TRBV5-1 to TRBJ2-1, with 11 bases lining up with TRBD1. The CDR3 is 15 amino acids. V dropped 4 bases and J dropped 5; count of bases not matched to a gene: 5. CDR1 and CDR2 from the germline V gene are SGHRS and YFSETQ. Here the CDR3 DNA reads TGCGCCAGCAGCGGCGGACAGGGGGCAGACAATGAGCAGTTCTTC. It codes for CASSGGQGADNEQFF.

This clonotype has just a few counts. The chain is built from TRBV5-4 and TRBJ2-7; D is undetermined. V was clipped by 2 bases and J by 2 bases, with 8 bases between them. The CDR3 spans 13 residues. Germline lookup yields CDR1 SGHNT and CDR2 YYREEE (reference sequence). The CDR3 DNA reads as TGTGCCAGCAGCTTCCAGGAAACCTACGAGCAGTACTTC. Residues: CASSFQETYEQYF.

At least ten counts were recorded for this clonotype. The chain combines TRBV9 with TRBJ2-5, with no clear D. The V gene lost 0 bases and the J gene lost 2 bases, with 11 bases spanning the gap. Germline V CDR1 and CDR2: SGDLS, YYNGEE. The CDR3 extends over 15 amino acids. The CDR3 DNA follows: TGTGCCAGCAGCGTAGGGACGATCGTACAAGAGACCCAGTACTTC. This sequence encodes CASSVGTIVQETQYF.

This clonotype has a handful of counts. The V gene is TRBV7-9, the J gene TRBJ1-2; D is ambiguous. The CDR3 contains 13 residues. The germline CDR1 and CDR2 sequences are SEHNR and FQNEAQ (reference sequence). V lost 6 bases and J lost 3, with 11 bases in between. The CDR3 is CASSRFGDYGYTF. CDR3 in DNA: TGTGCCAGCAGTAGGTTCGGGGACTATGGCTACACCTTC.

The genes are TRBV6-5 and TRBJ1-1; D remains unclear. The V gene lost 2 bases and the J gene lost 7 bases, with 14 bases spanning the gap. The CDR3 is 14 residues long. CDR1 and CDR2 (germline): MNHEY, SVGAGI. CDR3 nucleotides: TGTGCCAGCAGTTACGGGAAGGCCGGGAATGAAGCTTTCTTT. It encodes CASSYGKAGNEAFF.

The CDR3 reads CASSSLPGTEVFNEQFF. The DNA for the CDR3 is TGTGCCAGCAGTTCCTTGCCGGGGACAGAAGTTTTTAATGAGCAGTTCTTC. This chain links TRBV12-3 or TRBV12-4 with TRBJ2-1; 7 positions agree with TRBD1. This CDR3 has 17 amino acids. Losses at the gene ends were 4 bases for V and 7 bases for J; bases not matched to a gene: 16.

Here the CDR3 reads CASSAAPRDEQFF. For the CDR3, the DNA is TGTGCCAGCAGCGCTGCTCCAAGGGATGAGCAGTTCTTC. The V and J genes are TRBV7-7 and TRBJ2-1; D not resolved. V was pared by 5 bases and J by 8 bases, with 13 bases between. This CDR3 is built from 13 residues. The germline CDR1 and CDR2 sequences are SSHAT and FNYEAQ (reference sequence).

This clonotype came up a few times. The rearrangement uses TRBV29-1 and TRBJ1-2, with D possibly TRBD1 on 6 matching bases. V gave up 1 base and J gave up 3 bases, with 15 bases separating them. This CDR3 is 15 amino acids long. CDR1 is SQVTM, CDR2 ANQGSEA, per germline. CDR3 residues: CSVEGGADSHYGYTF. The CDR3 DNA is TGCAGCGTTGAAGGGGGGGCGGACAGTCACTATGGCTACACCTTC.

CDR3 sequence reads: CASSLGTLSNTIYF. For the CDR3, the DNA is TGCGCCAGCAGCTTGGGGACCCTCTCAAACACCATATATTTT. The chain uses TRBV5-1 and TRBJ1-3; no reliable D call. The V gene's germline CDR1 is SGHRS and CDR2 YFSETQ. The ends were cut back, 0 bases at V and 6 bases at J, with 10 bases in the middle. This CDR3 has 14 residues.

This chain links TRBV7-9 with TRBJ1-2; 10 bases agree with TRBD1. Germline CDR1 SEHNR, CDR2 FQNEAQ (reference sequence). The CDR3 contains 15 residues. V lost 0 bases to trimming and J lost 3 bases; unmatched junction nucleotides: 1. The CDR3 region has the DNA TGTGCCAGCAGCTTAGCGGGGACAGGGGACTATGGCTACACCTTC. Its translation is CASSLAGTGDYGYTF.

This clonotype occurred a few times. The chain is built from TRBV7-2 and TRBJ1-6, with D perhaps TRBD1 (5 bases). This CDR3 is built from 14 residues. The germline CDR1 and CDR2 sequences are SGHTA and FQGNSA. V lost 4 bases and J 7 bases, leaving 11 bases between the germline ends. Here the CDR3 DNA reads TGTGCCAGCAGCTCCGAGGGGAGGAATTCACCCCTCCACTTT. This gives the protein CASSSEGRNSPLHF. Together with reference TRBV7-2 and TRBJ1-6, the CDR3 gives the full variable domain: GAGVSQSPSNKVTEKGKDVELRCDPISGHTALYWYRQSLGQGLEFLIYFQGNSAPDKSGLPSDRFSAERTGGSVSTLTIQRTQQEDSAVYLCASSSEGRNSPLHFGNGTRLTVT.

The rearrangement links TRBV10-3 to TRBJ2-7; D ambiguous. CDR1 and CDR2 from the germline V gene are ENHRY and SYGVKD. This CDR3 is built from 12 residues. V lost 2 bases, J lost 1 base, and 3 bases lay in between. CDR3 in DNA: TGTGCCATCAGTGAGGGGTCCTACGAGCAGTACTTC. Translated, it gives CAISEGSYEQYF.

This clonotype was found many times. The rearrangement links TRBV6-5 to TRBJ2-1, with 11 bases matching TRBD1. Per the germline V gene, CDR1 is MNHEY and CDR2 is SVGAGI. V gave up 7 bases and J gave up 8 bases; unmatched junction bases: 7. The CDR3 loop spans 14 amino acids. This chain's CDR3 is CASNPGQGGDEQFF. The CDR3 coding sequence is TGTGCCAGCAACCCGGGACAGGGGGGTGATGAGCAGTTCTTC.

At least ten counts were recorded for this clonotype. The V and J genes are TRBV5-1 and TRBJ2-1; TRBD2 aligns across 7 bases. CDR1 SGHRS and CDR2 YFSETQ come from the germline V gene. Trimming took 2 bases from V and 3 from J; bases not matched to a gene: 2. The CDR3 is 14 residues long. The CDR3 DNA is TGCGCCAGCAGCTTCAGCGGGAACTACAATGAGCAGTTCTTC. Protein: CASSFSGNYNEQFF.